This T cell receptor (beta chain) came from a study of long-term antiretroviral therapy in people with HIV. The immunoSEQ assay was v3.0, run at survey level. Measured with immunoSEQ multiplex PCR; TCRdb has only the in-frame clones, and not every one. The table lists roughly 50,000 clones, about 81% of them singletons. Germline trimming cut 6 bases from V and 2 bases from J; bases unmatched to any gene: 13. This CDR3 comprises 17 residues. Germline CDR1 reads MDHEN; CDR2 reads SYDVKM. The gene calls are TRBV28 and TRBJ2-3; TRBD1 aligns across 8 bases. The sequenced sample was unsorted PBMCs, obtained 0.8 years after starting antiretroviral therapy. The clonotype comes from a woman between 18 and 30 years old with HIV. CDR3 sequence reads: CASSYTEGQAYTDTQYF. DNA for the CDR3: TGTGCCAGCAGCTATACCGAGGGACAGGCCTACACAGATACGCAGTATTTT.